This TCR beta chain emerged from a study of OX40 agonist ivuxolimab in advanced cancers. Study outcomes and limitations: Expanded peripheral T cell antigen specificity was not determined. Researchers report that CD8+ T cells had, on average, more expanded clones than CD4+. Within 6 weeks, CD4+ and CD8+ blood T cells expanded clonally at 0.1 to 3.0 mg/kg.

There are 12 residues in the CDR3. V was shortened by 4 bases and J by 10 bases, with 12 bases between the two germline ends. Germline assignment: CDR1 SGHDT and CDR2 YYEEEE. No patient had autoimmune disease or received systemic immunosuppression. A word on this clone: Its antigen is unidentified.

Some clones are missing from TCRdb's copy, which holds only in-frame ones; the method was immunoSEQ multiplex PCR. The data show 30,000 to 45,000 clones, about 78% seen once. This TCR derives from an adult with an advanced solid tumor such as melanoma, head and neck, liver or kidney cancer. The V and J genes are TRBV5-6 and TRBJ2-1; no clear D gene. Sequenced material: CD4+ or CD8+ T cells sorted from blood, taken in a trial of the OX40 agonist ivuxolimab. CDR3 protein: CASSISRKEQFF. The DNA for the CDR3 is TGTGCCAGCAGCATATCTAGAAAGGAGCAGTTCTTC.